Described below is a single T cell receptor (beta chain) sequence and its context. The antigen is unknown. Trimming removed 0 bases from V and 5 bases from J; junction bases left unmatched: 1. Germline loops: CDR1 SGHRS, CDR2 YFSETQ. This CDR3 is 14 amino acids long. This sample is part of a study of chemoradiotherapy in HPV16-positive cancers. Broader study findings: Candidate HPV-specific clones and E7-related TCR motifs grew in tumor during treatment.

Here immunoSEQ multiplex PCR was the method, and the copy in TCRdb shows in-frame clones only, minus some. The table has roughly 25,000 clones, roughly 94% seen once. The rearrangement joins TRBV5-1 to TRBJ2-4, with TRBD1 matching 8 bases. This clonotype was sampled from a human donor with HPV-associated anogenital cancer. Specimen collection occurred from a patient who underwent chemoradiotherapy. The chain's CDR3 is CASSLDRGENIQYF. The CDR3 DNA reads as TGCGCCAGCAGCTTGGACAGGGGGGAAAACATTCAGTACTTC. Supplemented by reference TRBV5-1 and TRBJ2-4, the full variable domain reads KAGVTQTPRYLIKTRGQQVTLSCSPISGHRSVSWYQQTPGQGLQFLFEYFSETQRNKGNFPGRFSGRQFSNSRSEMNVSTLELGDSALYLCASSLDRGENIQYFGAGTRLSVL.